These 12 T cell receptor beta chains were sequenced from one sample in a study of cytomegalovirus exposure and HLA in healthy donors. 13 Jbeta primers and 60 Vbeta primers were used for the PCR. Sequencing was performed with immunoSEQ multiplex PCR; in TCRdb, only in-frame clones are kept and a portion is missing. The table has more than 90,000 clones, under 85% seen once; the top ten hold about 3%. Sequencing was done on a sample of PBMCs. Source of these receptors: a woman in her thirties or forties in good health and CMV-seronegative.

A few counts support this clone. This chain connects TRBV4-1 to TRBJ1-5, with D perhaps matching TRBD1 (5 bases). The CDR3 is 15 amino acids. Germline loops: CDR1 MGHRA, CDR2 YSYEKL. The V end was cut by 1 base, the J end by 4 bases, with 11 bases between. CDR3 residues: CASSQVSGGNQPQHF. CDR3 DNA: TGCGCCAGCAGCCAAGTTTCCGGGGGAAATCAGCCCCAGCATTTT.

The chain links TRBV7-2 to TRBJ1-4; D is perhaps TRBD1 (6 bases). The CDR3 has 14 amino acids. From germline, CDR1 is SGHTA and CDR2 FQGNSA. Trimming cost V 5 bases and J 8 bases, with 15 bases left between them. This chain's CDR3 is CASSLDSIREKLFF. For the CDR3, the DNA is TGTGCCAGCAGCCTGGACAGTATAAGGGAAAAACTGTTTTTT.

The V and J genes are TRBV28 and TRBJ1-2; D perhaps matches TRBD1 (5 bases). Germline lookup yields CDR1 MDHEN and CDR2 SYDVKM. The germline V and J ends were trimmed by 5 bases and 8 bases, with 12 bases remaining between them. This CDR3 contains 12 residues. The CDR3 spells CASSGGAEGYTF. CDR3 nucleotides: TGTGCCAGCAGTGGCGGGGCAGAGGGCTACACCTTC.

This clone was counted only a few times. The chain employs TRBV29-1 and TRBJ1-1, with a possible D match to TRBD1 (6 bases). In germline, CDR1 is SQVTM, CDR2 ANQGSEA. The CDR3 is 14 amino acids. V was trimmed by 4 bases and J by 1 base, leaving 13 bases between them. As DNA, the CDR3 is TGCAGCGTTGTCCCAAGACAGGCGAACACTGAAGCTTTCTTT. Translated, it gives CSVVPRQANTEAFF.

The CDR3 is CASSYSGGGNSPLHF. CDR3 DNA: TGTGCCAGCAGTTACTCGGGGGGAGGGAATTCACCCCTCCACTTT. The chain recombines TRBV6-6 with TRBJ1-6; D is possibly TRBD1 (5 bases). CDR1 MNHNY and CDR2 SVGAGI come from the germline V gene (reference sequence). The CDR3 contains 15 residues. Trimming cost V 0 bases and J 7 bases, with 10 bases left between them.

Written as DNA, the CDR3 is TGTGCCAGCAACCTGGGGACAGGGGCGAACACTGAAGCTTTCTTT. Encoded protein: CASNLGTGANTEAFF. The genes are TRBV28 and TRBJ1-1; TRBD1 matches at 10 bases. In germline, CDR1 is MDHEN, CDR2 SYDVKM. With 7 bases clipped from V and 1 base from J, the junction kept 6 bases outside the gene matches. CDR3 length equals 15 residues.

The rearrangement links TRBV28 to TRBJ1-2; no firm D call. The CDR3 sequence is 13 residues long. Germline loops: CDR1 MDHEN, CDR2 SYDVKM. V lost 5 bases and J 4 bases, leaving 11 bases between the germline ends. The CDR3 DNA reads as TGTGCCAGCAGTCGCGAACAGTTCTATGGCTACACCTTC. This translates into CASSREQFYGYTF.

The sample holds one count of this clone. The chain carries TRBV5-1 and TRBJ2-7, with D possibly TRBD1 on 6 matching bases. The germline gives CDR1 SGHRS, CDR2 YFSETQ. The CDR3 totals 11 residues. Trimming removed 4 bases at V and 7 bases at J, with 9 bases between. The DNA for the CDR3 is TGCGCCAGCAGCGTGGGACATGAGCAGTACTTC. Protein sequence: CASSVGHEQYF.

The rearrangement joins TRBV11-2 to TRBJ2-7, with TRBD2 matching 9 bases. J was trimmed by 3 bases and V by 0 bases; bases with no gene match: 12. CDR3 length equals 18 residues. Germline-derived CDR1 and CDR2 are SGHAT and FQNNGV. The chain's CDR3 is CASSLELAGYPPHYEQYF. CDR3 sequence (DNA): TGTGCCAGCAGCTTAGAACTAGCGGGCTACCCCCCCCACTACGAGCAGTACTTC. Filled out from reference TRBV11-2 and TRBJ2-7, the complete variable domain reads EAGVAQSPRYKIIEKRQSVAFWCNPISGHATLYWYQQILGQGPKLLIQFQNNGVVDDSQLPKDRFSAERLKGVDSTLKIQPAKLEDSAVYLCASSLELAGYPPHYEQYFGPGTRLTVT.

The chain has TRBV18 and TRBJ1-3; D uncertain. V was trimmed by 2 bases and J by 0 bases, leaving 11 bases between them. Per the germline V gene, CDR1 is KGHSH and CDR2 is LQKENI. The CDR3 is made up of 16 amino acids. The CDR3 here is CASSPSRDSSGNTIYF. The CDR3 nucleotides read TGTGCCAGCTCACCATCCCGGGATTCCTCTGGAAACACCATATATTTT.

The rearrangement links TRBV6-5 to TRBJ1-1, with D perhaps TRBD1 (6 bases). From germline, CDR1 is MNHEY and CDR2 SVGAGI. V lost 5 bases to trimming and J lost 6 bases, with 7 bases between them. The CDR3 runs 11 residues. CDR3: CASSRGSEAFF. The CDR3 DNA follows: TGTGCCAGCAGTAGGGGGTCTGAAGCTTTCTTT.

This clone is a singleton in its sample. V is TRBV28 and J is TRBJ2-5, with 9 bases identical to TRBD1. Germline loops: CDR1 MDHEN, CDR2 SYDVKM. This CDR3 comprises 16 residues. V lost 3 bases and J lost 5; bases outside the gene matches: 10. The chain's CDR3 is CASSLVGTGPAETQYF. Written as DNA, the CDR3 is TGTGCCAGCAGTTTGGTCGGGACAGGGCCAGCGGAGACCCAGTACTTC.